This T cell receptor beta chain was sequenced in a study of shared clonotypes between healthy human individuals. The repertoire was sequenced with immunoSEQ multiplex PCR; TCRdb's copy has only in-frame clones and lacks some. The sample lists roughly 2.6 million clones; just over 90% were seen once. Trimming pared 1 base from V and 6 bases from J, leaving 3 bases between. This CDR3 has 12 residues. The germline V gene has CDR1 MNHEY and CDR2 SMNVEV (reference sequence). In regard to this clone: The identical CDR3 is also encoded by other nucleotide sequences in the sample.

The TCR was taken from a man between 18 and 29 years old in good health. This chain links TRBV27 with TRBJ2-2; D remains unclear. Sequenced sample: naive CD4+ T cells sorted from blood. Subset: CD45RA+ positively selected. Here the CDR3 reads CASSLYPGELFF. CDR3 nucleotide sequence: TGTGCCAGCAGTTTATACCCCGGGGAGCTGTTTTTT.